This T cell receptor beta chain was retrieved from a study of molecular identifiers for immune sequencing clone quantification. Bulk TCR libraries were made with methods that had been previously described and with listed TCR primers. One entry per CDR3 protein, called by TCRdb with MiXCR from the PCR reads. The sample shows about 640,000 distinct CDR3 sequences, about 20% of them seen only once. A CD8+CD4-CCR7+CD45RA+ gate was used to sort naive CD8 T cells. J lost 9 bases, V lost 2 bases, and 8 bases had no gene match. This CDR3 region has 15 residues. Germline V CDR1 and CDR2: KGHSH, LQKENI. Of note for this clonotype: It may be a read error: a sequence one base away is much more abundant.

The receptor's source is a human donor in good health. Some libraries in this study had Jurkat cell RNA spiked in. Sequencing was done on a sample of naive CD8+ T cells from blood, with Jurkat cell RNA spiked in. As for subset: FACS-sorted CD8+CD4-CCR7+CD45RA+ naive T cells. J is TRBJ2-1 and V is TRBV18, with 9 bases aligning to TRBD2. CDR3 in DNA: TGTGCCAGCTCACCATCCAAGCGGGGGGTTAGTGAGCAGTTCTTC. Translated, it gives CASSPSKRGVSEQFF.